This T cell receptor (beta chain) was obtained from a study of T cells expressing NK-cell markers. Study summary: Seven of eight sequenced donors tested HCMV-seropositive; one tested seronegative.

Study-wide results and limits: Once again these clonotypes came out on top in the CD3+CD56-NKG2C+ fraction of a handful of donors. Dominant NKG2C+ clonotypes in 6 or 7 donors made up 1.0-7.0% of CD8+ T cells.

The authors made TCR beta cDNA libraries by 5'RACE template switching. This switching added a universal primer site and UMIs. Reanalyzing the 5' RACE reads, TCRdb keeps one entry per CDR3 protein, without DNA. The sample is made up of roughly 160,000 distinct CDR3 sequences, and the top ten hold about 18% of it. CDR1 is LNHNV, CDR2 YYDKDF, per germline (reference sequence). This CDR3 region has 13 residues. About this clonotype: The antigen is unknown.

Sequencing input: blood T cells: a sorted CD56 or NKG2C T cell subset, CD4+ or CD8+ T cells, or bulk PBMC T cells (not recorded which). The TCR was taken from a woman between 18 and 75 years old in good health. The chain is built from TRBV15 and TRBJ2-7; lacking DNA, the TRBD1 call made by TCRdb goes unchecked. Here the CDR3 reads CATSRDRGREQYF.